A selection of T cell receptor beta chains follows, all from one sample in a study of blood T cell repertoires in COVID-19. Libraries were prepared by immunoSEQ multiplex PCR; TCRdb keeps only in-frame clonotypes and omits some of them. Found here are about 250,000 clones, 75% to 85% of them singletons; the top ten hold around 5.2%. The sample was peripheral blood. The receptors derive from a human donor in a cohort sampled during active COVID-19. Each CDR3 is given with its conserved first and last residue. Each record gives: J gene, V gene, clone size, D gene, CDR3 protein. The D gene is left open where the match is weak. Clone size, where shown, is once, few, many, or a class for clones that have expanded.

TRBJ1-2 | TRBV5-1 | few | . | CASSLVGSRRTYGYTF
TRBJ2-7 | TRBV11-2 | . | . | CASRLERGSYEQYF
TRBJ2-5 | TRBV11-2 | . | TRBD2 | CASSYSGGYQETQYF
TRBJ2-7 | TRBV5-1 | . | . | CASSREFRGTNEQYF
TRBJ1-6 | TRBV19 | . | . | CASSEDSSYNSPLHF
TRBJ2-3 | TRBV6-6 | . | . | CASSSDRFTDTQYF
TRBJ2-5 | TRBV10-3 | once | . | CAISETGPETQYF
TRBJ1-2 | TRBV12-3/TRBV12-4 | . | TRBD1 | CASRDTGTGAPTF
TRBJ2-5 | TRBV5-6 | . | TRBD2 | CASSIGLVGETQYF
TRBJ1-4 | TRBV27 | few | . | CASTPLGTGDNEKLFF
TRBJ1-1 | TRBV6-5 | . | TRBD1 | CASSYSGGSTYTEAFF
TRBJ2-6 | TRBV24-1 | . | . | CATSDLPGGTVSSGANVLTF
TRBJ1-1 | TRBV7-3 | . | . | CASSLGTMNTEAFF
TRBJ2-1 | TRBV9 | . | TRBD1 | CASSVGTGNDEQFF
TRBJ2-6 | TRBV28 | . | . | CASSFPDIFSGANVLTF
TRBJ2-5 | TRBV18 | many | TRBD2 | CASSQSSGEETQYF
TRBJ2-3 | TRBV2 | few | . | CASGRGARTDTQYF
TRBJ2-7 | TRBV3-1/TRBV3-2 | . | . | CASSQEGGSYEQYF
TRBJ2-3 | TRBV24-1 | . | TRBD2 | CATSPRASGRTDTQYF
TRBJ1-3 | TRBV19 | . | . | CASSVQVYSGNTIYF
TRBJ2-1 | TRBV5-8 | . | TRBD2 | CASSSGGQNVYNEQFF
TRBJ1-6 | TRBV25-1 | many | TRBD1 | CASSARQGDSPLHF
TRBJ1-2 | TRBV6-6 | . | . | CASSQPPGLTF
TRBJ1-2 | TRBV4-1 | . | . | CASSQAGLRQNYGYTF
TRBJ1-4 | TRBV5-1 | . | TRBD1 | CASSLLGTGEKLVF
TRBJ2-2 | TRBV7-3 | . | . | CASSFASGNTGELFF
TRBJ2-7 | TRBV5-4 | . | TRBD2 | CASSGGRGYEQYF
TRBJ2-1 | TRBV9 | once | TRBD2 | CASSVAAGGPYEQFF
TRBJ2-7 | TRBV11-3 | . | . | CASSLGAGISEQYF
TRBJ2-1 | TRBV19 | . | TRBD1 | CASSSGGDEQFF
TRBJ1-3 | TRBV6-5 | . | . | CASSYSFRDSGNTIYF
TRBJ1-3 | TRBV15 | . | . | CATSRDLSGSGNTIYF
TRBJ2-7 | TRBV24-1 | . | . | CATSEESGGIREQYF
TRBJ1-1 | TRBV7-9 | . | TRBD1 | CASSTPTPGGRGIGTEAFF
TRBJ1-6 | TRBV6-5 | . | . | CASSTRSNNSPLHF
TRBJ1-1 | TRBV27 | . | . | CASSFGEQGTEAFF
TRBJ2-5 | TRBV10-2 | . | . | CASSANQETQYF